A selection of T cell receptor beta chains follows, all from one sample in a study of shared clonotypes between healthy human individuals. The repertoire was sequenced with immunoSEQ multiplex PCR; TCRdb's copy has only in-frame clones and lacks some. The sample consists of about a million clones, around three quarters of them appearing once. Sequenced sample: memory CD4+ T cells from PBMCs. The receptors here all came from a man between 18 and 35 years old in good health. Some clones in this sample may be carry-over from other donors' samples. Each CDR3 is given with its conserved first and last residue. The D gene is left open where the match is weak. Clone size is given for some rows only: seen once, a few or many times, or a class if the clone is expanded.

V	D	size	J	CDR3	DNA
TRBV2	.	.	TRBJ2-5	CASRREEGTQYF	TGTGCCAGCAGGAGGGAGGAAGGGACCCAGTACTTC
TRBV4-3	TRBD1	.	TRBJ2-5	CASSQEISRGTTLETQYF	TGCGCCAGCAGCCAAGAAATATCCAGGGGGACCACCTTAGAGACCCAGTACTTC
TRBV7-9	TRBD1	.	TRBJ2-3	CASSLTGFGDTQYF	TGTGCCAGCAGCCTGACAGGGTTCGGGGATACGCAGTATTTT
TRBV5-4	.	.	TRBJ2-2	CASSWGTGNTGELFF	TGTGCCAGCAGCTGGGGGACTGGGAACACCGGGGAGCTGTTTTTT
TRBV9	TRBD1	.	TRBJ2-7	CASSVDPQGFLEQYF	TGTGCCAGCAGCGTAGATCCACAGGGGTTCCTCGAGCAGTACTTC
TRBV7-8	TRBD2	.	TRBJ2-7	CASSLRTSGSSYEQYF	TGTGCCAGCAGCTTAAGGACTAGCGGGAGCTCCTACGAGCAGTACTTC
TRBV6-1	.	.	TRBJ2-7	CASSGFTRYEQYF	TGTGCCAGCAGTGGCTTCACCCGCTACGAGCAGTACTTC
TRBV4-1	.	.	TRBJ1-4	CASSQSQVEEKLFF	TGCGCCAGCAGCCAATCTCAGGTGGAGGAAAAACTGTTTTTT
TRBV18	.	.	TRBJ2-7	CASSPMDKPFREQYF	TGTGCCAGCTCACCAATGGACAAACCGTTCCGGGAGCAGTACTTC
TRBV18	TRBD2	.	TRBJ2-3	CASSPGAGSTDTQYF	TGTGCCAGCTCACCTGGAGCGGGATCCACAGATACGCAGTATTTT
TRBV5-6	.	.	TRBJ1-5	CASSRTGGISNQPQHF	TGTGCCAGCAGCCGGACGGGGGGCATAAGCAATCAGCCCCAGCATTTT
TRBV4-1	.	few	TRBJ2-1	CASSQRDNEQFF	TGCGCCAGCAGCCAGAGAGACAATGAGCAGTTCTTC
TRBV7-9	.	.	TRBJ2-5	CASSLGRLGQETQYF	TGTGCCAGCAGCTTAGGACGACTAGGCCAAGAGACCCAGTACTTC
TRBV5-1	TRBD2	.	TRBJ2-2	CASSLGRLAGHTGELFF	TGCGCCAGCAGCTTGGGGCGGCTAGCGGGACACACCGGGGAGCTGTTTTTT
TRBV5-1	TRBD1	.	TRBJ2-7	CASSLGTGALEQYF	TGCGCCAGCAGCTTAGGGACAGGGGCCCTCGAGCAGTACTTC
TRBV6-5	.	.	TRBJ1-3	CASSYSEIFSGNTIYF	TGTGCCAGCAGTTACTCCGAAATCTTCTCTGGAAACACCATATATTTT
TRBV27	TRBD1	.	TRBJ2-5	CASNPVRGGRETQYF	TGTGCCAGCAATCCTGTTCGAGGGGGCAGAGAGACCCAGTACTTC
TRBV28	.	.	TRBJ1-2	CASSLGRGYGYTF	TGTGCCAGCAGTTTAGGGAGGGGCTATGGCTACACCTTC
TRBV27	TRBD2	few	TRBJ2-3	CASSRGGSGRFTDTQYF	TGTGCCAGCAGTCGCGGGGGAAGCGGGAGATTTACAGATACGCAGTATTTT
TRBV2	TRBD2	once	TRBJ2-1	CASSEKSSGRSEQFF	TGTGCCAGCAGTGAGAAATCTAGCGGGAGAAGTGAGCAGTTCTTC
TRBV7-8	.	.	TRBJ1-2	CASSLEAGSRYTF	TGTGCCAGCAGCTTAGAGGCAGGGTCGCGCTACACCTTC
TRBV20-1	.	few	TRBJ1-2	CSATGVDGYTF	TGCAGTGCGACAGGCGTTGATGGCTACACCTTC
TRBV18	TRBD1	few	TRBJ2-1	CASSPLGTDNEQFF	TGTGCCAGCTCACCCCTGGGGACAGACAATGAGCAGTTCTTC
TRBV9	.	.	TRBJ2-2	CASSMGVHGGELFF	TGTGCCAGCAGCATGGGAGTTCATGGCGGGGAGCTGTTTTTT
TRBV9	.	.	TRBJ2-7	CASSVGGGFSYEQYF	TGTGCCAGCAGCGTAGGGGGAGGATTCTCCTACGAGCAGTACTTC
TRBV28	TRBD2	few	TRBJ2-7	CASRRGTKYEQYF	TGTGCCAGCCGGCGGGGGACTAAATACGAGCAGTACTTC
TRBV29-1	.	few	TRBJ2-1	CSASEPTGNEQFF	TGCAGCGCCAGCGAACCGACGGGTAATGAGCAGTTCTTC
TRBV5-6	TRBD2	.	TRBJ2-3	CASSLIAGGPEWGTDTQYF	TGTGCCAGCAGCTTAATAGCGGGAGGCCCCGAATGGGGCACAGATACGCAGTATTTT
TRBV28	.	.	TRBJ2-7	CASGLQNYEQYF	TGTGCCAGCGGGTTACAAAACTACGAGCAGTACTTC
TRBV28	TRBD2	.	TRBJ2-5	CASSPTSGYLQETQYF	TGTGCCAGCAGCCCGACTAGCGGTTACCTCCAAGAGACCCAGTACTTC
TRBV28	TRBD1	.	TRBJ2-4	CASSVTGAIGKNIQYF	TGTGCCAGCAGTGTAACAGGGGCGATTGGCAAAAACATTCAGTACTTC
TRBV19	TRBD1	few	TRBJ1-2	CASSVLGQGTYGYTF	TGTGCCAGTAGTGTCCTGGGACAGGGCACCTATGGCTACACCTTC
TRBV7-2	TRBD1	.	TRBJ1-1	CASSLAPLTGGAGAFF	TGTGCCAGCAGCTTAGCCCCTCTTACAGGGGGCGCAGGAGCTTTCTTT
TRBV5-4	.	.	TRBJ1-5	CASSLDKDQPQHF	TGTGCCAGCAGCCTGGATAAAGATCAGCCCCAGCATTTT
TRBV7-6	TRBD1	.	TRBJ2-7	CASSSQGTGAHEQYF	TGTGCCAGCAGCTCGCAGGGGACAGGGGCCCACGAGCAGTACTTC
TRBV18	.	few	TRBJ1-1	CASSHDPGFVNTEAFF	TGTGCCAGCTCACACGACCCAGGGTTCGTGAACACTGAAGCTTTCTTT
TRBV5-6	.	once	TRBJ2-6	CASSPGGAGANVLTF	TGTGCCAGCTCGCCAGGGGGGGCTGGGGCCAACGTCCTGACTTTC
TRBV25-1	TRBD2	.	TRBJ2-7	CASSKSGSVYEQYF	TGTGCCAGCAGTAAGAGCGGGAGTGTATACGAGCAGTACTTC
TRBV11-3	.	many	TRBJ1-1	CASSPGGARTEAFF	TGTGCCAGCAGCCCCGGGGGGGCCCGGACTGAAGCTTTCTTT
TRBV7-2	TRBD2	.	TRBJ2-1	CASTPRDYPYNEQFF	TGTGCCAGCACCCCAAGGGACTATCCCTACAATGAGCAGTTCTTC
TRBV5-3	TRBD1	.	TRBJ1-2	CASSWPTGYGYTF	TGTGCCAGCAGCTGGCCGACAGGGTATGGCTACACCTTC
TRBV7-9	TRBD2	.	TRBJ2-7	CASSMGLAGDWDEQYF	TGTGCCAGCAGCATGGGACTAGCGGGAGATTGGGACGAGCAGTACTTC
TRBV27	.	.	TRBJ1-5	CASSYRYSNQPQHF	TGTGCCAGCAGTTACAGGTATAGCAATCAGCCCCAGCATTTT
TRBV30	.	few	TRBJ2-7	CAWSVSRTVSYEQYF	TGTGCCTGGAGTGTCTCACGCACAGTTTCCTACGAGCAGTACTTC
TRBV29-1	TRBD1	.	TRBJ2-7	CSVGRVGTGSSYEQYF	TGCAGCGTTGGCCGTGTGGGGACAGGGAGCTCCTACGAGCAGTACTTC
TRBV2	.	.	TRBJ1-4	CASLRHLAGRVSEKLFF	TGTGCCAGCTTGAGGCATCTGGCTGGCCGCGTCTCTGAAAAACTGTTTTTT
TRBV5-8	TRBD1	.	TRBJ2-1	CASSKYSGQGDNEQFF	TGTGCCAGCAGCAAGTATTCGGGACAGGGCGACAATGAGCAGTTCTTC
TRBV30	TRBD2	.	TRBJ2-5	CAWKLKRGGTQYF	TGTGCCTGGAAATTGAAGCGGGGCGGGACCCAGTACTTC
TRBV7-2	.	.	TRBJ1-5	CASSLDGQPQHF	TGTGCCAGCAGCTTAGATGGTCAGCCCCAGCATTTT
TRBV19	.	.	TRBJ2-2	CASRRQGLTGELFF	TGTGCCAGTAGAAGACAGGGACTCACCGGGGAGCTGTTTTTT
TRBV29-1	.	few	TRBJ1-1	CSVQGKNTEAFF	TGCAGCGTTCAGGGGAAGAACACTGAAGCTTTCTTT
TRBV18	.	.	TRBJ2-2	CASSPQGVPGELFF	TGTGCCAGCTCACCACAGGGAGTGCCCGGGGAGCTGTTTTTT
TRBV6-6	.	.	TRBJ2-7	CASRRTGSTYEQYF	TGTGCCAGCAGGCGTACCGGGAGTACCTACGAGCAGTACTTC
TRBV28	.	.	TRBJ2-3	CASSPIDRTDTQYF	TGTGCCAGCAGTCCGATAGACAGGACAGATACGCAGTATTTT
TRBV7-9	TRBD1	.	TRBJ1-2	CASSLGQGPGYTF	TGTGCCAGCAGCCTAGGACAGGGTCCTGGCTACACCTTC
TRBV27	.	many	TRBJ2-7	CASRLNGGWGSYEQYF	TGTGCCAGCCGATTGAATGGGGGTTGGGGAAGCTACGAGCAGTACTTC
TRBV29-1	TRBD2	.	TRBJ2-1	CSVEGTSGTYNEQFF	TGCAGCGTTGAAGGGACTAGCGGGACATACAATGAGCAGTTCTTC
TRBV27	.	.	TRBJ1-5	CASRLRINQPQHF	TGTGCCAGCAGACTAAGGATCAATCAGCCCCAGCATTTT